This T cell receptor beta chain was documented in a study of cytomegalovirus exposure and HLA in healthy donors. Primers for the PCR totalled 60 Vbeta and 13 Jbeta. The data were produced by immunoSEQ multiplex PCR, yet TCRdb's version contains in-frame clones alone and is incomplete. Its table lists about 140,000 clones. Germline CDR1 reads GTSNPN; CDR2 reads SVGIG (reference sequence). The CDR3 sequence is 13 residues long. V was trimmed by 4 bases and J by 0 bases, leaving 9 bases between them. The rearrangement links TRBV30 to TRBJ1-1; no reliable D call. Sequenced input: PBMCs. This TCR came from a woman under 30 in good health and CMV-seronegative. Here the CDR3 DNA reads TGTGCCTGGACTCATGACATGAACACTGAAGCTTTCTTT. It codes for CAWTHDMNTEAFF.